Listed here are 23 T cell receptor beta chains from one sample, sequenced in a study of T cell responses to AZD1222 COVID-19 vaccine. Sequencing was performed with immunoSEQ multiplex PCR; in TCRdb, only in-frame clones are kept and a portion is missing. The sample contains 90,000 to 120,000 clones, 91% of which appear only once. Sequencing used peripheral blood, obtained on day 0 of AZD1222 vaccination. The receptors stem from an adult in good health.

The chain is built from TRBV21-1 and TRBJ2-1; TRBD2, as called in the table, went unchecked against the DNA. TRBV21-1 is noted as a pseudogene. This CDR3 region has 13 residues. The CDR3 protein is CASSTCSPGEQFF. CDR3 nucleotide sequence: TGTGCCAGCAGCACCTGTTCCCCGGGGGAGCAGTTCTTC.

This clone has a single count. This chain uses TRBV6-5 with TRBJ1-1; the D is unclear. Trimming pared 2 bases from V and 4 bases from J, leaving 8 bases between. The CDR3 sequence is 13 residues long. Germline V gene data show CDR1 as MNHEY and CDR2 as SVGAGI. The CDR3 reads CASSYVPLTEAFF. The CDR3 DNA reads TGTGCCAGCAGTTACGTGCCTCTCACTGAAGCTTTCTTT.

The chain carries TRBV7-2 and TRBJ2-7; the D is unclear. The V gene lost 0 bases and the J gene lost 4 bases, with 16 bases spanning the gap. CDR3 size: 16 residues. Germline assignment: CDR1 SGHTA and CDR2 FQGNSA. The CDR3 reads CASSLASSIDLYEQYF. CDR3 nucleotides: TGTGCCAGCAGCTTAGCAAGCTCGATTGATCTGTACGAGCAGTACTTC.

The rearrangement joins TRBV3-1 (or the pseudogene TRBV3-2) to TRBJ2-1; 9 nucleotides match TRBD1. J gave up 7 bases and V 4 bases, and 11 bases lay outside the gene matches. Looked up from germline, CDR1 is LGHDT and CDR2 is YNNKEL (reference sequence). The CDR3 runs 16 residues. The DNA of the CDR3 is TGTGCCAGCAGCCGCAACACCGGGACAGGGAGAAATGAGCAGTTCTTC. Protein: CASSRNTGTGRNEQFF.

The chain uses TRBV9 and TRBJ1-1; D possibly corresponds to TRBD1 (6 bases). V lost 1 base, J lost 4 bases, and 14 bases lay in between. Looked up from germline, CDR1 is SGDLS and CDR2 is YYNGEE. CDR3 length equals 15 residues. In nucleotides, the CDR3 is TGTGCCAGCAGCGTAAGTTCGTCAGGGGTCACTGAAGCTTTCTTT. Residues: CASSVSSSGVTEAFF. Together with reference TRBV9 and TRBJ1-1, the CDR3 gives the full variable domain: DSGVTQTPKHLITATGQRVTLRCSPRSGDLSVYWYQQSLDQGLQFLIQYYNGEERAKGNILERFSAQQFPDLHSELNLSSLELGDSALYFCASSVSSSGVTEAFFGQGTRLTVV.

J is TRBJ1-1 and V is TRBV7-9; D is perhaps TRBD1 (5 bases). The germline CDR1 and CDR2 sequences are SEHNR and FQNEAQ (reference sequence). Trimming removed 1 base at V and 5 bases at J, with 11 bases between. The CDR3 totals 14 residues. The CDR3 region is CASSLVEGQTEAFF. CDR3 coding DNA: TGTGCCAGCAGCTTAGTCGAGGGGCAAACTGAAGCTTTCTTT.

The CDR3 bases are TGTGCCAGCTCCCTTGGTGGCGCCAATCAGCCCCAGCATTTT. Residues: CASSLGGANQPQHF. This sequence joins TRBV18 and TRBJ1-5; D remains ambiguous. This CDR3 has 14 amino acids. V was clipped by 6 bases and J by 3 bases, with 12 bases between them. Germline V CDR1 and CDR2: KGHSH, LQKENI.

This clone showed up just a few times. CDR3 residues: CATSRDKGLASFHYEQYF. In DNA, the CDR3 is TGTGCCACCAGCAGAGATAAGGGACTAGCCTCTTTCCACTACGAGCAGTACTTC. This chain joins TRBV15 and TRBJ2-7, with 9 bases fitting TRBD2. The CDR3 length is 18 residues. Unmatched junction bases numbered 12, after V lost 0 bases and J lost 3 bases. Germline V lookup: CDR1 LNHNV, CDR2 YYDKDF (reference sequence).

The CDR3 loop is CASSTTGAGGGELFF. The CDR3 region has the DNA TGTGCCAGCAGTACAACCGGGGCAGGGGGTGGGGAGCTGTTTTTT. V gene TRBV2 combines with J gene TRBJ2-2; 7 bases fit TRBD1. The V gene end was trimmed by 5 bases and the J gene end by 8 bases; junction bases not matched to a gene: 11. Germline CDR1 and CDR2: SNHLY and FYNNEI. CDR3 size: 15 residues.

CDR3 region: CATSLVRSNEKLFF. The CDR3 DNA is TGTGCCACCAGTTTGGTAAGGTCTAATGAAAAACTGTTTTTT. The genes are TRBV15 and TRBJ1-4; D unclear. The CDR3 sequence is 14 residues long. V lost 6 bases, J lost 3 bases, and 11 bases lay in between. From germline, CDR1 is LNHNV and CDR2 YYDKDF (reference sequence).

This clone occurred a few times. The chain joins TRBV20-1 to TRBJ1-5; a possible D gene is TRBD1 (5 bases). The germline V and J ends were trimmed by 3 bases and 1 base, with 19 bases remaining between them. Germline V gene lookup returns CDR1 DFQATT and CDR2 SNEGSKA (reference sequence). The CDR3 loop spans 17 amino acids. The DNA of the CDR3 is TGCAGTGCTAGTTCAGGGTCGGGAGTAGGAAGCAATCAGCCCCAGCATTTT. Translation: CSASSGSGVGSNQPQHF.

The chain combines TRBV7-9 with TRBJ1-1; TRBD1 might be the D (6 bases). CDR3 size: 15 residues. Trimming removed 5 bases from V and 1 base from J, with 14 bases in between. Germline loops: CDR1 SEHNR, CDR2 FQNEAQ (reference sequence). The CDR3 DNA reads as TGTGCCAGCAGCACCCCCCGGGGGCGGAACACTGAAGCTTTCTTT. It encodes CASSTPRGRNTEAFF.

V gene TRBV5-1 combines with J gene TRBJ2-1; 9 positions agree with TRBD1. J was trimmed by 7 bases and V by 5 bases; bases with no gene match: 10. The germline V gene encodes CDR1 SGHRS and CDR2 YFSETQ. The CDR3 has 15 residues. The CDR3 DNA reads TGCGCCAGCAGGTTTGGGGACAGGGTAGGGAATGAGCAGTTCTTC. Protein: CASRFGDRVGNEQFF.

The genes are TRBV7-9 and TRBJ1-4; TRBD1 agrees at 9 bases. Looked up from germline, CDR1 is SEHNR and CDR2 is FQNEAQ (reference sequence). The V gene end was trimmed by 2 bases and the J gene end by 7 bases; junction bases not matched to a gene: 5. The CDR3 consists of 15 residues. CDR3 DNA: TGTGCCAGCAGCTTACCGGGACAGGGCGTTGAAAAACTGTTTTTT. This codes for CASSLPGQGVEKLFF.

V gene TRBV19 combines with J gene TRBJ1-3, with D tentatively TRBD1 (5 bases). This CDR3 has 14 residues. CDR1 LNHDA and CDR2 SQIVND come from the germline V gene (reference sequence). V was pared by 8 bases and J by 4 bases, with 15 bases between. Written as DNA, the CDR3 is TGTGCCAGTGGAAGTGTGAGGGGAGGAAACACCATATATTTT. This sequence encodes CASGSVRGGNTIYF.

The genes are TRBV27 and TRBJ2-1, with 7 bases matching TRBD1. Germline trimming cut 4 bases from V and 9 bases from J; bases unmatched to any gene: 12. Germline CDR1 MNHEY, CDR2 SMNVEV (reference sequence). The CDR3 is made up of 15 amino acids. The CDR3 DNA sequence: TGTGCCAGCAGTTATAACAGGGGTTCAGGGGGTGAGCAGTTCTTC. This gives the protein CASSYNRGSGGEQFF.

The chain combines TRBV27 with TRBJ1-6; tentative D call: TRBD1 (6 bases). This CDR3 is 14 amino acids long. With 2 bases removed from V and 13 bases from J, the gap between germline ends came to 15 bases. Germline V gene data show CDR1 as MNHEY and CDR2 as SMNVEV (reference sequence). Here the CDR3 reads CASSLRQAVWPLHF. The DNA of the CDR3 is TGTGCCAGCAGTTTAAGACAGGCCGTTTGGCCCCTCCACTTT.

The CDR3 DNA is TGCGCCAGCAGCCAAGATCGACAGGGTCCGACAGATACGCAGTATTTT. The encoded protein is CASSQDRQGPTDTQYF. The genes are TRBV4-3 and TRBJ2-3; 7 bases agree with TRBD1. With 0 bases clipped from V and 3 bases from J, the junction kept 6 bases outside the gene matches. The CDR3 has 16 amino acids. CDR1 and CDR2 (germline): LGHNA, YSLEER.

The chain couples TRBV9 to TRBJ1-4; D is perhaps TRBD1 (5 bases). This CDR3 is 15 amino acids long. Germline V lookup: CDR1 SGDLS, CDR2 YYNGEE. Trimming removed 0 bases at V and 5 bases at J, with 11 bases between. CDR3 nucleotide sequence: TGTGCCAGCAGCGTAGGGCCAGGGTCAAATGAAAAACTGTTTTTT. Protein product: CASSVGPGSNEKLFF. Full variable domain (missing parts from reference TRBV9 and TRBJ1-4): DSGVTQTPKHLITATGQRVTLRCSPRSGDLSVYWYQQSLDQGLQFLIQYYNGEERAKGNILERFSAQQFPDLHSELNLSSLELGDSALYFCASSVGPGSNEKLFFGSGTQLSVL.

Only one count was recorded for this clone. V and J are TRBV7-2 and TRBJ1-2; D call uncertain. The CDR3 length is 14 residues. CDR1 and CDR2 from the germline V gene are SGHTA and FQGNSA. V was pared by 1 base and J by 4 bases, with 10 bases between. CDR3 DNA sequence: TGTGCCAGCAGCTTAGGTAGAGGGAGCTATGGCTACACCTTC. Translation gives CASSLGRGSYGYTF.

The V gene is TRBV29-1, the J gene TRBJ1-1; perhaps TRBD1 as D (6 bases). Per germline, CDR1 SQVTM and CDR2 ANQGSEA. The length of the CDR3 is 12 residues. Trimming pared 7 bases from V and 0 bases from J, leaving 9 bases between. This CDR3 is CSGRQVNTEAFF. DNA of the CDR3: TGCAGCGGTAGACAGGTGAACACTGAAGCTTTCTTT.

The V and J genes are TRBV5-1 and TRBJ2-5; D is ambiguous. The V gene lost 4 bases and the J gene lost 4 bases, with 17 bases spanning the gap. Germline loops: CDR1 SGHRS, CDR2 YFSETQ. The CDR3 covers 15 residues. This CDR3 is CASSARSGSTETQYF. The CDR3 DNA reads TGCGCCAGCAGCGCTCGAAGTGGCAGTACAGAGACCCAGTACTTC.

V usage is TRBV7-8 and J usage is TRBJ1-3, with 8 positions matching TRBD1. CDR1 SGHVS and CDR2 FQNEAQ come from the germline V gene. The CDR3 extends over 18 amino acids. V gave up 4 bases and J gave up 4 bases; unmatched junction bases: 15. CDR3 protein: CASSSGGLVQGLGNTIYF. DNA of the CDR3: TGTGCCAGCAGCTCAGGGGGCCTAGTACAGGGGCTGGGAAACACCATATATTTT.